This TCR beta chain came from a study of beta chain features in type 1 diabetes (dated by TCRdb to 2017 to 2018). A note on the overall study: Mean age, gender distribution, total cell number and subset yield were not different between patients and healthy donors. A total of about 110 million sorted cells were examined across all samples, and the number of cells per subset was strongly correlated with RNA yield. In the study, recently diagnosed type 1 diabetes patients and matched healthy donors were compared on the TCRB repertoires of their sorted circulating CD4+ T cell subsets. Naive and central memory subsets were obtained from all 30 or so donors, but regulatory and stem cell-like memory subsets were isolated from only 8 patients and about eight healthy donors. What the authors observed across the whole study: Because cDNA was sequenced instead of genomic DNA, activated cells with high expression could be over-represented, although the groups did not differ in activation or CD3 levels. Naive, central memory and regulatory TCRB repertoires appeared more similar among patients than among healthy donors. A moderate but significant shortening of TCRB CDR3 length was observed in type 1 diabetes patients in all four CD4+ subsets. Shorter templates might be favored by PCR, yet because patient and control samples were amplified and corrected together, any such skew would affect both groups equally. Only small numbers of individuals were included in the HLA sub-analyses, which left unresolved whether HLA type had any influence on TCRB rearrangement. Fewer insertions and more nucleotide deletions at VDJ recombination sites were observed in patients with type 1 diabetes, implying thymic rearrangement abnormalities.

This clone was detected only a few times. What antigen it recognizes has not been identified. Base qualities were left out, and no much larger clone turns up one base away. The CDR3 holds 13 amino acids from the cysteine to the phenylalanine. Just the 39-base CDR3 DNA is kept, in frame starting at base 1. V drops 4 bases and J drops 5 bases, leaving 13 bases in between. The germline V gene (reference sequence) supplies CDR1 SGHNT and CDR2 YYREEE. From each donor, a single peripheral blood sample of 90 to 150 mL on average was drawn into heparinised tubes. Using a panel that included CD45RO, CCR7, CD25, CD127, CD95 and CD27, naive, central memory, regulatory and stem cell-like memory CD4+ T cells were sorted on a BD FACSAria II. All sorted populations exceeded 95% purity. PBMCs were separated immediately by Lymphoprep density gradient centrifugation and were stained directly, without being cultured. Samples were stained and sorted in pairs, with one healthy donor and one patient per experiment, so that batch effects were minimized.

The High Capacity cDNA Reverse Transcription Kit was used to reverse transcribe all of the isolated RNA, meaning that expressed TCRB transcripts were what got sequenced. Deep immunoSEQ sequencing was performed on naive, central memory and regulatory T cell samples, with an average of around 3.4 million total reads per sample. After sorted cells were lysed in RLT buffer, RNA was extracted with DNase-treated RNeasy Micro or Mini kits, with the choice depending on cell number. To prevent cross-contamination, every cell subset was processed on its own, while patient and healthy donor samples were processed together. The immunoSEQ multiplex PCR was used to amplify TCRB sequences from cDNA, yielding 87-bp fragments that span the CDR3 region. Sequencing of the amplicons was performed on the Illumina HiSeq platform. In the paper's pipeline: PCR bias was corrected computationally using synthetic template baselines, and reads within Hamming distance 2 were collapsed, with unmergeable singletons discarded. Reads were aligned to IMGT to assign V, D and J genes, CDR3 length, and insertions or deletions at six rearrangement sites. Within each subset, clonotype counts were normalized to sorted cell number, after which true diversity and Gini coefficients were computed with the tcR R package. Repertoire sharing was quantified using the overlap coefficient calculated on TCRB nucleotide sequences. As a proxy for the pre-selection repertoire, out-of-frame TCRB sequences from naive cells were analyzed. TCRdb's version of the immuneACCESS table is confined to in-frame rearrangements and falls short of the full clone set. An unresolved V gene accounts for under half of the shortfall where checked; the remainder is of unknown origin. V, J and clone size are those of that table, while D and trimming were read from the DNA. The table for this sample lists around 430,000 clones; around 30% of them were counted only once. 0.06% to 0.07% of the sample is in the top ten clones.

The sequence joins TRBV5-4 to TRBJ2-7; a confident D gene designation cannot be given. Sequencing was done on a sample of naive CD4+ T cells from blood. The sample's cell subset or site label, decoded: true naive CD4+ T cells. The sequence derives from a young man in good health. The CDR3 amino acid sequence is: CASSPKGRDEQYF. The nucleotide sequence is TGTGCCAGCAGCCCCAAGGGCAGAGACGAGCAGTACTTC.